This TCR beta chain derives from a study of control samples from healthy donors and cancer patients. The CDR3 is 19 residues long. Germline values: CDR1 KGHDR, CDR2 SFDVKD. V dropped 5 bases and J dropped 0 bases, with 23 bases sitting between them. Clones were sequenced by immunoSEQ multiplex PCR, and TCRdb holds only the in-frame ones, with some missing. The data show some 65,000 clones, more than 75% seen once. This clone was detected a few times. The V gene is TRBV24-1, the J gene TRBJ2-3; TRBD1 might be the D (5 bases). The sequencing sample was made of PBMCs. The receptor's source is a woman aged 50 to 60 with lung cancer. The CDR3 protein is CATSGPTLYGATSTDTQYF. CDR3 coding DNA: TGTGCCACCAGTGGACCGACCCTTTATGGGGCAACGAGCACAGATACGCAGTATTTT.